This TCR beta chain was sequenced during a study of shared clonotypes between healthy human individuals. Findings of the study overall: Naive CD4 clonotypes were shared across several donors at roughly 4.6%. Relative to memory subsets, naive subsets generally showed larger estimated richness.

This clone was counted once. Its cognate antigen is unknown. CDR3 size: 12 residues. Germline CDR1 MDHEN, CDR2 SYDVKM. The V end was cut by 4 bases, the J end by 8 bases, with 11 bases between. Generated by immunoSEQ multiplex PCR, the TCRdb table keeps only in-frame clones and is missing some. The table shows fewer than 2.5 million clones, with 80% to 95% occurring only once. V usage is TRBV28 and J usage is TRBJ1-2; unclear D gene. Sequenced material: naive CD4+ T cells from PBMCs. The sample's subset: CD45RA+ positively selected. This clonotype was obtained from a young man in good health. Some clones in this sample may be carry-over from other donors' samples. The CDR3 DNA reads TGTGCCAGCAGTTATGTGGGTTACGGCTACACCTTC. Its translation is CASSYVGYGYTF.